Listed below are T cell receptor beta chains from one sample, sequenced in a study of blood T cells in healthy people across ages. One entry per CDR3 protein, called by TCRdb with MiXCR from the 5' RACE reads. The repertoire holds roughly 550,000 distinct CDR3 sequences, around 24% seen once, with under 9% in the top ten. These data also formed part of another study, on T cells of mothers and their children.

The source material was blood. These receptor sequences come from a boy between 10 and 17 years old in good health. The CDR3 runs from the conserved cysteine through the conserved F or W. The D gene is left open where the match is weak. Size is omitted from some rows. Given values are once, few, many or a class for expanded clones.

size	J	length	D	V	DNA	CDR3
few	TRBJ2-2	15	NA	TRBV4-1	TGCGCCAGCAGCCAATTCAACAGTCCCACGGGGGAGCTGTTTTTT	CASSQFNSPTGELFF
NA	TRBJ2-6	13	NA	TRBV6-6	TGTGCCAGCAACCTAGGTAGGGCCAACGTCCTGACTTTC	CASNLGRANVLTF
NA	TRBJ1-4	16	NA	TRBV10-3	TGTGCCATCAGTGAGTCGAGATTCTTGGTTAATGAAAAACTGTTTTTT	CAISESRFLVNEKLFF
few	TRBJ2-2	15	NA	TRBV5-1	TGCGCCAGCAGCTTGGTGGCAGGGCACACCGGGGAGCTGTTTTTT	CASSLVAGHTGELFF
NA	TRBJ1-1	16	NA	TRBV2	TGTGCCAGCAGTGAAGCTCGGCCTACTAGGAACACTGAAGCTTTCTTT	CASSEARPTRNTEAFF
NA	TRBJ1-2	14	NA	TRBV15	TGTGCCACCAGCATAGTTAAGGGGCCCTATGGCTACACCTTC	CATSIVKGPYGYTF
NA	TRBJ1-1	12	NA	TRBV12-3/TRBV12-4	TGTGCCATCCGAGGCGGGTCCACTGAAGCCTTCTTT	CAIRGGSTEAFF
NA	TRBJ2-3	16	TRBD2	TRBV4-3	TGCGCCAGCAGCCATGGGACTAGGGCCCCCCCAGATACGCAGTATTTT	CASSHGTRAPPDTQYF
few	TRBJ1-4	14	NA	TRBV5-1	TGCGCCAGCAGCGTCTGGGATATCCCGGAAAAACTGTTTTTT	CASSVWDIPEKLFF
many	TRBJ2-3	12	NA	TRBV7-2	TGTGCCAGCAGCTTAGCGACAGATACGCAGTATTTT	CASSLATDTQYF
NA	TRBJ1-3	15	TRBD1	TRBV12-3/TRBV12-4	TGTGCCAGCAGTTTTGCAGGGGGCACTGGAAACACCATATATTTT	CASSFAGGTGNTIYF
NA	TRBJ2-1	16	NA	TRBV7-8	TGTGCCAGCAGCCGGGCTCCTCCCAGCTCCTACAATGAGCAGTTCTTC	CASSRAPPSSYNEQFF
NA	TRBJ2-1	21	TRBD2	TRBV29-1	TGCAGCGTTGAAGACTATACCGGGGCGGGAGGGCCTAAGTGGACCAACAATGAGCAGTTCTTC	CSVEDYTGAGGPKWTNNEQFF
NA	TRBJ2-3	13	NA	TRBV6-4	TGTGCCGGCAGTGAGTCGTACACAGATACGCAGTATTTT	CAGSESYTDTQYF
few	TRBJ1-5	15	NA	TRBV6-2/TRBV6-3	TGTGCCAGCAGCCCCCAAGGACTCCCGGAACCAGCCCAGCATTTT	CASSPQGLPEPAQHF
few	TRBJ1-1	14	NA	TRBV7-2	TGTGCCAGCAGCTTAGAAACGCGGAACACTGAAGCTTTCTTT	CASSLETRNTEAFF
few	TRBJ2-7	17	NA	TRBV7-2	TGTGCCAGCAGCTTAGAGTGGGGGTCAAGGGGCCTATACGAGCAGTACTTC	CASSLEWGSRGLYEQYF
NA	TRBJ1-5	12	NA	TRBV29-1	TGCAGCGCGACATATAGCAATCAGCCCCAGCATTTT	CSATYSNQPQHF
NA	TRBJ2-7	15	NA	TRBV27	TGTGCCAGCAGTTTAGCGGACCCAGCCCACTACGAGCAGTACTTC	CASSLADPAHYEQYF
many	TRBJ2-5	17	TRBD2	TRBV5-1	TGCGCCAGCAGCTTGGAGAGCGGGGGCTTGACCGGGGAGACCCAGTACTTC	CASSLESGGLTGETQYF
NA	TRBJ1-6	14	NA	TRBV3-1	TGTGCCAGCAGCCAAGTCAGGGGTACTTCACCCCTCCACTTT	CASSQVRGTSPLHF
NA	TRBJ2-7	14	TRBD1	TRBV6-2/TRBV6-3	TGTGCCAGCAGCTACGGGACAGGGGGCCTCGAGCAGTACTTC	CASSYGTGGLEQYF
few	TRBJ2-5	16	NA	TRBV20-1	TGCAGTGCTACTTCAGCTGACGGGCGGGGACTGGAGACCCAGTACTTC	CSATSADGRGLETQYF
few	TRBJ1-2	16	TRBD1	TRBV6-6	TGTGCCAGCAGGCTATCCCGTGACAGGGGTAACTATGGCTACACCTTC	CASRLSRDRGNYGYTF
NA	TRBJ2-7	15	NA	TRBV28	TGTGCCAGCAGTCCATACAGGGGAGGCTCCTACGAGCAGTACTTC	CASSPYRGGSYEQYF
NA	TRBJ2-1	14	NA	TRBV15	TGTGCCACCAGCAGAGTAGGTTCCTACAATGAGCAGTTCTTC	CATSRVGSYNEQFF
many	TRBJ2-3	15	NA	TRBV4-2	TGTGCCAGCAGCCAAGGGGGGGCAGCCACAGGTACGCAGTATTTT	CASSQGGAATGTQYF
once	TRBJ2-3	17	NA	TRBV27	TGTGCCAGCAGTTTATGGTCAGGGTTGGTTGGTACAGATACGCAGTATTTT	CASSLWSGLVGTDTQYF
NA	TRBJ1-1	13	NA	TRBV10-3	TGTGCCATCAGTGATGGACAGATTCCCCAAGCTTTCTTT	CAISDGQIPQAFF
NA	TRBJ2-5	14	TRBD2	TRBV18	TGTGCCAGCTCACCACAGGCGGGAGAAGAGACCCAGTACTTC	CASSPQAGEETQYF
NA	TRBJ1-2	14	NA	TRBV7-2	TGTGCCAGCAGCTTAGACAGGGCGGGCTATGGCTACACCTTC	CASSLDRAGYGYTF
NA	TRBJ2-1	17	TRBD2	TRBV7-3	TGTGCCAGCAGCGTATTTCCCGTGGGCGGGAGGGAAGATGAGCAGTTCTTC	CASSVFPVGGREDEQFF
NA	TRBJ1-3	14	NA	TRBV7-2	TGTGCCAGCAGCTTAGCCGGGATTAGAAACACCATATATTTT	CASSLAGIRNTIYF
NA	TRBJ1-2	13	NA	TRBV20-1	TGCAGTGCTAGTAGCCAGCTAAACTATGGCTACACCTTC	CSASSQLNYGYTF
NA	TRBJ2-7	15	NA	TRBV29-1	TGCAGCGTTGCGGCGCAGGGTCTAAGGTCCTACGAGCAGTACTTC	CSVAAQGLRSYEQYF
NA	TRBJ2-5	14	NA	TRBV28	TGTGCCAGCAGTTCGAGGGACACACAAGAGACCCAGTACTTC	CASSSRDTQETQYF
few	TRBJ2-1	21	NA	TRBV28	TGTGCCAGCAGCTACCCCGCGTTGGTGGAACGTTGGCCTGGCTCCTACAATGAGCAGTTCTTC	CASSYPALVERWPGSYNEQFF
few	TRBJ2-3	15	NA	TRBV7-9	TGTGCCAGCAGCTTACTTAGGAGGGGCACAGATACGCAGTATTTT	CASSLLRRGTDTQYF
NA	TRBJ2-5	16	TRBD1	TRBV27	TGTGCCAGCAGGCAAACGGGACAGGGCCCTAGGGAGACCCAGTACTTC	CASRQTGQGPRETQYF
many	TRBJ2-1	14	NA	TRBV12-3/TRBV12-4	TGTGCCAGCAGAAATGGTAGATCTACGAATGAGCAGTTCTTC	CASRNGRSTNEQFF
few	TRBJ2-1	13	NA	TRBV28	TGTGCCAGCAGTACAGGGATTCGGAATGAGCAGTTCTTC	CASSTGIRNEQFF
few	TRBJ1-1	13	TRBD1	TRBV29-1	TGCAGCGGGACAGGGGCCGCGAAGGGGAAAGCTTTCTTT	CSGTGAAKGKAFF
NA	TRBJ2-3	16	NA	TRBV11-3	TGTGCCAGCAGCACGGGACTGACGGGAAACACAGATACGCAGTATTTT	CASSTGLTGNTDTQYF
NA	TRBJ2-2	16	TRBD2	TRBV7-9	TGTGCCAGCAGCTTAAGACTAGCGGGGAACACCGGGGAGCTGTTTTTT	CASSLRLAGNTGELFF
NA	TRBJ2-7	15	NA	TRBV7-8	TGTGCCAGCAGCTTAGGGTGGATGGGGCGCTACGAGCAGTACTTC	CASSLGWMGRYEQYF
few	TRBJ2-4	12	NA	TRBV20-1	TGCAGTGGGGCTGGGGGGAAAAACATTCAGTACTTC	CSGAGGKNIQYF
NA	TRBJ2-1	12	NA	TRBV2	TGTGCCAGCAGTCCCTGGTATCATGAGCAGTTCTTC	CASSPWYHEQFF
few	TRBJ2-7	12	NA	TRBV28	TGTGCCGTCACAGGTGGGCACTACGAGCAGTACTTC	CAVTGGHYEQYF
NA	TRBJ2-7	16	TRBD2	TRBV4-1	TGCGCCAGCAGCCAGGAAAGACTAGCGGGAGGTTCCGAGCAGTACTTC	CASSQERLAGGSEQYF
few	TRBJ2-7	15	NA	TRBV4-1	TGCGCCAGCAGCACAAGCCCCAGCGGCTCCTACGAGCAGTACTTC	CASSTSPSGSYEQYF
once	TRBJ2-1	16	NA	TRBV12-3/TRBV12-4	TGTGCCAGCAGCCCTCTAGGCGGCAGGGCCTACAATGAGCAGTTCTTC	CASSPLGGRAYNEQFF
many	TRBJ2-1	16	TRBD1	TRBV4-3	TGCGCCAGCAGCCAAGATCTGGGACAGGGGAGCAATGAGCAGTTCTTC	CASSQDLGQGSNEQFF
NA	TRBJ1-2	16	NA	TRBV29-1	TGCAGCGTTGAAGATCTTCGGGGCAGGGCGTCCTATGGCTACACCTTC	CSVEDLRGRASYGYTF